The 21 T cell receptor beta chains in this list originate from one sample, sequenced in a study of Graves' ophthalmopathy and Graves' hyperthyroidism. Investigators amplified TCR beta CDR3 regions from RNA transcripts. HTBI-primed first-round RT-PCR preceded second-round multiplex PCR. TCRdb redid the calling of the multiplex PCR reads with MiXCR, one entry per CDR3 protein. In the table there are around 340,000 distinct CDR3 sequences, under 20% of which are singletons. The sequenced sample consisted of peripheral blood. Every receptor here comes from an adult man with Graves' ophthalmopathy.

This clonotype was seen ten or more times. V is TRBV20-1 and J is TRBJ2-6; unclear D gene. V was shortened by 4 bases and J by 0 bases, with 10 bases between the two germline ends. The CDR3 totals 15 residues. From germline, CDR1 is DFQATT and CDR2 SNEGSKA (reference sequence). In nucleotides, the CDR3 is TGCAGTGCTACGCTTCGGAGCTCTGGGGCCAACGTCCTGACTTTC. It yields the protein CSATLRSSGANVLTF.

There are many counts of this clonotype. The CDR3: CASSLQRTGELFF. DNA of the CDR3: TGCGCCAGCAGCTTGCAGAGAACCGGGGAGCTGTTTTTT. V usage is TRBV5-1 and J usage is TRBJ2-2; D is unclear. The CDR3 length is 13 residues. Trimming removed 1 base at V and 5 bases at J, with 6 bases between. Germline CDR1 reads SGHRS; CDR2 reads YFSETQ.

V usage is TRBV6-1 and J usage is TRBJ1-5; TRBD1 is a possible D gene (6 bases). The CDR3 runs 14 residues. The V gene lost 1 base and the J gene lost 6 bases, with 10 bases spanning the gap. Germline CDR1 MNHNS, CDR2 SASEGT. CDR3: CASSEGRGGQPQHF. The CDR3, as DNA: TGTGCCAGCAGTGAAGGGCGAGGGGGTCAGCCCCAGCATTTT.

This clonotype came up many times. The genes are TRBV12-3 or TRBV12-4 and TRBJ1-2, with TRBD1 as a possible D gene (5 bases). CDR3 length: 11 residues. Deletions cut 6 bases from V and 6 bases from J, with 8 bases between. CDR3 sequence: CASSSGNGYTF. The CDR3 coding sequence is TGTGCCAGCAGCTCAGGGAATGGCTACACCTTC.

This clonotype was observed at least ten times. The chain uses TRBV7-3 and TRBJ2-6; weak D call: TRBD2 (5 bases). The CDR3 has 15 amino acids. Between the trimmed V and J ends, which lost 5 bases and 2 bases, there was a span of 10 bases. Germline V gene lookup returns CDR1 SGHTA and CDR2 FQGTGA. CDR3 DNA: TGTGCCAGCAGCCGCCGGGGTACTGGGGCCAACGTCCTGACTTTC. Protein sequence: CASSRRGTGANVLTF.

The genes are TRBV9 and TRBJ2-5; D is possibly TRBD1 or TRBD2 (6 bases each). The length of the CDR3 is 15 residues. The germline V gene has CDR1 SGDLS and CDR2 YYNGEE. V gave up 6 bases and J gave up 1 base, with 16 bases separating them. CDR3 sequence: CASTPGGTTQETQYF. In nucleotides, the CDR3 is TGTGCCAGCACCCCGGGCGGGACAACCCAAGAGACCCAGTACTTC. The full variable domain, completed using reference TRBV9 and TRBJ2-5, is DSGVTQTPKHLITATGQRVTLRCSPRSGDLSVYWYQQSLDQGLQFLIQYYNGEERAKGNILERFSAQQFPDLHSELNLSSLELGDSALYFCASTPGGTTQETQYFGPGTRLLVL.

This clonotype appeared many times. The chain employs TRBV2 and TRBJ2-7; 9 bases match TRBD1. After removal of 5 bases from V and 6 bases from J, the junction contained 5 bases not matched to a gene. CDR1 is SNHLY, CDR2 FYNNEI, per germline. The CDR3 has 13 residues. CDR3 region: CASSLTGGTEQYF. CDR3 nucleotides: TGTGCCAGCAGTTTGACAGGGGGAACCGAGCAGTACTTC.

At least ten counts were recorded for this clonotype. The chain carries TRBV2 and TRBJ1-1; D gene ambiguous. The CDR3 covers 13 residues. Germline assignment: CDR1 SNHLY and CDR2 FYNNEI. V gave up 10 bases and J gave up 4 bases, with 16 bases separating them. The CDR3 DNA reads TGTGCCACCAATAAAGAGGAGGGCACTGAAGCTTTCTTT. Translated, it gives CATNKEEGTEAFF.

At least ten counts were recorded for this clonotype. The V gene is TRBV20-1, the J gene TRBJ2-7; D not certain. The germline gives CDR1 DFQATT, CDR2 SNEGSKA (reference sequence). The ends were cut back, 3 bases at V and 9 bases at J, with 15 bases in the middle. The CDR3 runs 12 residues. The CDR3 coding sequence is TGCAGTGCTAGGATACAAACTCAAGGGCAGTACTTC. Translation: CSARIQTQGQYF.

Details on this clonotype: A clone one base away is much larger, so this may be a read error. The V gene is TRBV18, the J gene TRBJ1-1, with D uncertain. The CDR3 sequence is 15 residues long. Trimming cost V 2 bases and J 0 bases, with 10 bases left between them. Germline V gives CDR1 KGHSH, CDR2 LQKENI. In nucleotides, the CDR3 is TGTGCCAGCTCACCAAGGAGTGTCCTGAACACTGAAGCTTTCTTT. This codes for CASSPRSVLNTEAFF.

This clonotype was counted at least ten times. This chain joins TRBV7-2 and TRBJ1-3; no firm D call. Between the trimmed V and J ends, which lost 0 bases and 1 base, there was a span of 7 bases. There are 15 residues in the CDR3. Germline CDR1 reads SGHTA; CDR2 reads FQGNSA. The CDR3 DNA reads TGTGCCAGCAGCTTAGCGCTGGGGTCTGGAAACACCATATATTTT. This codes for CASSLALGSGNTIYF. Drawing the rest from reference TRBV7-2 and TRBJ1-3, the complete variable domain is GAGVSQSPSNKVTEKGKDVELRCDPISGHTALYWYRQSLGQGLEFLIYFQGNSAPDKSGLPSDRFSAERTGGSVSTLTIQRTQQEDSAVYLCASSLALGSGNTIYFGEGSWLTVV.

Ten or more counts support this clonotype. The chain employs TRBV2 and TRBJ1-5; D gene uncertain. Looked up from germline, CDR1 is SNHLY and CDR2 is FYNNEI. The CDR3 sequence is 15 residues long. Trimming took off 2 bases at V and 0 bases at J, with 8 bases between the two ends. In nucleotides, the CDR3 is TGTGCCAGCAGTGAACAAAAGATTAGCAATCAGCCCCAGCATTTT. It specifies CASSEQKISNQPQHF.

Ten or more counts support this clonotype. The rearrangement links TRBV27 to TRBJ2-7, with TRBD1 matching over 9 bases. CDR3 size: 15 residues. Germline V gives CDR1 MNHEY, CDR2 SMNVEV (reference sequence). The V gene end was trimmed by 7 bases and the J gene end by 2 bases; junction bases not matched to a gene: 9. The CDR3 region has the DNA TGTGCCAGCAAACTACAGGGGGCTTCGGCCTACGAGCAGTACTTC. Amino acids: CASKLQGASAYEQYF.

This clonotype came up many times. The rearrangement links TRBV12-3 or TRBV12-4 to TRBJ1-5; 8 positions agree with TRBD1. This CDR3 has 15 residues. V gave up 1 base and J gave up 8 bases; unmatched junction bases: 7. The CDR3 region is CASSLDQGAAEPQHF. The CDR3 DNA sequence: TGTGCCAGCAGTTTAGATCAGGGGGCGGCTGAGCCCCAGCATTTT.

This clonotype was seen at least ten times. J is TRBJ2-7 and V is TRBV4-1; 7 bases are shared with TRBD1. V lost 4 bases and J lost 5; bases outside the gene matches: 8. The CDR3 spans 14 residues. CDR1 MGHRA and CDR2 YSYEKL come from the germline V gene. The CDR3 DNA reads as TGCGCCAGCAGCCCCTCGACAGGGTCCGACGAGCAGTACTTC. Protein product: CASSPSTGSDEQYF.

Ten or more counts support this clonotype. The conserved phenylalanine or tryptophan is not found at the CDR3 terminus, so this likely reflects a read error. CDR3 in DNA: TGTGCCTGGAGCAGGGGGGGGAATGGCAATCAGCCCCAGCATCTT. As protein: CAWSRGGNGNQPQHL. J is TRBJ1-5 and V is TRBV30; 7 positions agree with TRBD1. Germline V gene sequence: CDR1 GTSNPN, CDR2 SVGIG (reference sequence). Germline trimming cut 3 bases from V and 2 bases from J; bases unmatched to any gene: 7. This CDR3 is built from 15 residues.

In its sample, this clonotype was seen many times. This chain joins TRBV2 and TRBJ1-1; 10 nucleotides line up with TRBD1. Looked up from germline, CDR1 is SNHLY and CDR2 is FYNNEI. The V segment lost 7 bases and the J segment 4 bases; nucleotides outside the gene matches: 6. The CDR3 runs 14 residues. CDR3 residues: CASIRTGGGTEAFF. The CDR3 DNA is TGTGCCAGCATTAGGACAGGGGGAGGCACTGAAGCTTTCTTT.

This clonotype was seen many times. A read error may produce the germline difference seen at one junction end. The chain carries TRBV10-3 and TRBJ2-7, with 7 positions matching TRBD2. Germline CDR1 reads ENHRY; CDR2 reads SYGVKD. This CDR3 region has 12 residues. CDR3 residues: CVISEASGEQYF. In DNA, the CDR3 is TGTGTCATCAGTGAGGCTAGCGGCGAGCAGTACTTC.

This clonotype appeared many times. The chain recombines TRBV7-9 with TRBJ2-7, with TRBD1 matching 8 bases. The V gene's germline CDR1 is SEHNR and CDR2 FQNEAQ (reference sequence). There are 15 residues in the CDR3. The V gene end was trimmed by 7 bases and the J gene end by 1 base; junction bases not matched to a gene: 9. The CDR3 reads CASTSTGVNSYEQYF. In DNA form, the CDR3 reads TGTGCCAGCACATCGACAGGGGTGAATTCCTACGAGCAGTACTTC. The full variable domain, completed using reference TRBV7-9 and TRBJ2-7, is DTGVSQNPRHKITKRGQNVTFRCDPISEHNRLYWYRQTLGQGPEFLTYFQNEAQLEKSRLLSDRFSAERPKGSFSTLEIQRTEQGDSAMYLCASTSTGVNSYEQYFGPGTRLTVT.

This clonotype was seen at least ten times. The rearrangement uses TRBV6-1 and TRBJ1-3; 8 positions match TRBD1. Germline V gene sequence: CDR1 MNHNS, CDR2 SASEGT. There are 15 residues in the CDR3. V lost 6 bases and J lost 4; bases outside the gene matches: 8. The CDR3 sequence is CASSTDRGKGNTIYF. The CDR3 DNA sequence: TGTGCCAGCAGCACAGACAGGGGAAAAGGAAACACCATATATTTT.

The chain recombines TRBV12-3 or TRBV12-4 with TRBJ1-1; weak D call: TRBD1 (5 bases). V gave up 6 bases and J gave up 10 bases, with 12 bases separating them. CDR3 length equals 11 residues. In DNA form, the CDR3 reads TGTGCCAGCAGCCTCCTCGGGGCAGCTTTCTTT. As protein: CASSLLGAAFF.